Judged by frequency, the clone carrying this T cell receptor beta chain is medium-sized. Antigen: not known. This specimen belongs to a study of CXCR3-negative and CXCR3-positive naive CD8 T cells. Study-wide points: Freshly isolated PBMCs were used in most assays, given partial CXCR3 loss after freezing. Memory cells differed in TRBV-TRBJ usage, but naive CXCR3-negative and CXCR3-positive cells had similar usage. TRB CDR3s of CXCR3-positive naive cells were more hydrophobic than those of CXCR3-negative naive cells.

The libraries of TRB cDNA were constructed through 5' RACE using UMI labels. For each CDR3 protein, TCRdb gives one entry from its re-call of the 5' RACE reads, without DNA. Its listing shows several thousand distinct CDR3 sequences. This CDR3 spans 11 amino acids. Germline V gene lookup returns CDR1 WSHSY and CDR2 SAAADI. The rearrangement links TRBV10-2 to TRBJ1-2. Sequences were obtained from naive CXCR3+ CD8+ T cells from blood. The subset is: CD45RO-CCR7+CD27+CD95- naive CD8+ T cells expressing CXCR3 (TNR3+). The clonotype comes from a human donor in good health. Some clones in this sample may be carry-over from other donors' samples. This chain's CDR3 is CASRDWGGYTF.